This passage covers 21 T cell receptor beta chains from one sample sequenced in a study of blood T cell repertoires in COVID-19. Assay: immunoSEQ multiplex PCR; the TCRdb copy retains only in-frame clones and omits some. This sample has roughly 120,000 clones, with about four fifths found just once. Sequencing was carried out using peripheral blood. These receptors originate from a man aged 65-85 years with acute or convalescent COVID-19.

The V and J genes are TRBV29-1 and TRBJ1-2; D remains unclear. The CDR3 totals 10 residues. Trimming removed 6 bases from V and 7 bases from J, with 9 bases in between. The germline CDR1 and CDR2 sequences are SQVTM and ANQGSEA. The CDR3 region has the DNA TGCAGCGTAGACTCTGGTGGCTACACCTTC. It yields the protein CSVDSGGYTF.

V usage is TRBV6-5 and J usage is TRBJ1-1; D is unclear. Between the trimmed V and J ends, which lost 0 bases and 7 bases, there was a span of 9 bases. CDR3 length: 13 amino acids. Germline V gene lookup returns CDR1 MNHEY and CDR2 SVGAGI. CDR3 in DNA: TGTGCCAGCAGTTACTCCGTCGGAGTTGAAGCTTTCTTT. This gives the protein CASSYSVGVEAFF.

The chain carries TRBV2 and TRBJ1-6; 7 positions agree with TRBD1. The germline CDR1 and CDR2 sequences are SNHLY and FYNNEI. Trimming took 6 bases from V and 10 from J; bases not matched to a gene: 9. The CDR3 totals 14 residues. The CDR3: CASRAITGESPLHF. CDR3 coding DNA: TGTGCCAGCAGAGCAATTACAGGGGAGTCACCCCTCCACTTT.

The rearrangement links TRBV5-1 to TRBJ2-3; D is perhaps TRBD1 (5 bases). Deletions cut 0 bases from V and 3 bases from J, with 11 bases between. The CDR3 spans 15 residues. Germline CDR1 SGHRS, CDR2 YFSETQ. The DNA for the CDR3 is TGCGCCAGCAGCTTGGTGGCAGGGCCGACAGATACGCAGTATTTT. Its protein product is CASSLVAGPTDTQYF. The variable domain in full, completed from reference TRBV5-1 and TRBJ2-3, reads KAGVTQTPRYLIKTRGQQVTLSCSPISGHRSVSWYQQTPGQGLQFLFEYFSETQRNKGNFPGRFSGRQFSNSRSEMNVSTLELGDSALYLCASSLVAGPTDTQYFGPGTRLTVL.

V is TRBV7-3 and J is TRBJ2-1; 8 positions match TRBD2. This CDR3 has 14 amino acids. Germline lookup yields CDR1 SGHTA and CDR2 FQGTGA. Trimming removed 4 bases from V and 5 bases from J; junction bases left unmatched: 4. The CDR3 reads CASSSLAGNNEQFF. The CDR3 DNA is TGTGCCAGCAGCTCCTTAGCGGGGAACAATGAGCAGTTCTTC.

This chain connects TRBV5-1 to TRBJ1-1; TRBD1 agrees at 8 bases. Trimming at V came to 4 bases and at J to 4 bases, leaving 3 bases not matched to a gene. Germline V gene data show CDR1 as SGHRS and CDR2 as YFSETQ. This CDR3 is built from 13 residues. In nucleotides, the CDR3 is TGCGCCAGCAGCGATACAGGGGGCACTGAAGCTTTCTTT. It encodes CASSDTGGTEAFF. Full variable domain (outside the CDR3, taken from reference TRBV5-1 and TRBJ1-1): KAGVTQTPRYLIKTRGQQVTLSCSPISGHRSVSWYQQTPGQGLQFLFEYFSETQRNKGNFPGRFSGRQFSNSRSEMNVSTLELGDSALYLCASSDTGGTEAFFGQGTRLTVV.

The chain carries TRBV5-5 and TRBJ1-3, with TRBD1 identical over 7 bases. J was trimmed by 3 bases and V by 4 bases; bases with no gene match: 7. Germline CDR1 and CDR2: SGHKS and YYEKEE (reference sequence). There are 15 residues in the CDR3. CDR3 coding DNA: TGTGCCAGCAGCCTGGACAGGTTTTTTGGAAACACCATATATTTT. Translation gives CASSLDRFFGNTIYF. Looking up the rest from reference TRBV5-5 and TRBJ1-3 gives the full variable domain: DAGVTQSPTHLIKTRGQQVTLRCSPISGHKSVSWYQQVLGQGPQFIFQYYEKEERGRGNFPDRFSARQFPNYSSELNVNALLLGDSALYLCASSLDRFFGNTIYFGEGSWLTVV.

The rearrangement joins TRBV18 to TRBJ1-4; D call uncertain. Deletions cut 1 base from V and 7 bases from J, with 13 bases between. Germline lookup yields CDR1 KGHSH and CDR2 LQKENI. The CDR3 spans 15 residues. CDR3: CASSPQSAGSEKLFF. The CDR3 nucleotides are TGTGCCAGCTCACCACAGTCTGCTGGGAGTGAAAAACTGTTTTTT.

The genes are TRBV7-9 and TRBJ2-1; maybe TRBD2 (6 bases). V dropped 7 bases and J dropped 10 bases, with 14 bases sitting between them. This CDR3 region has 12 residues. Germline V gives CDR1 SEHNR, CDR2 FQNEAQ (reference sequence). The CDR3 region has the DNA TGTGCCAGCACCCGGGGGAGCTTGGAGCAGTTCTTC. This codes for CASTRGSLEQFF.

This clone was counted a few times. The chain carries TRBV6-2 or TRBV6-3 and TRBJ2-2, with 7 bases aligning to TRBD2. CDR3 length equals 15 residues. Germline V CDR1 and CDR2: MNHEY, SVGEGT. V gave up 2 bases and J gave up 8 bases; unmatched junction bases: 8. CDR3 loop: CASSYRGGLTGELFF. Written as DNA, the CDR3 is TGTGCCAGCAGTTACCGCGGGGGACTCACGGGGGAGCTGTTTTTT.

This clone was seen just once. The CDR3 nucleotides are TGCAGCGTTGAGTCAGGGTCTGGAAACACCATATATTTT. Its translation: CSVESGSGNTIYF. This rearrangement joins TRBV29-1 to TRBJ1-3, with D possibly being TRBD1 (5 bases). Germline CDR1 and CDR2: SQVTM and ANQGSEA. The CDR3 spans 13 residues. V was shortened by 3 bases and J by 1 base, with 7 bases between the two germline ends.

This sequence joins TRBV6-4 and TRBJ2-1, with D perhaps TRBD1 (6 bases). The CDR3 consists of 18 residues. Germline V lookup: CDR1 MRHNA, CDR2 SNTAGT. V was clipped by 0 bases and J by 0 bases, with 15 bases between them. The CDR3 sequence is CASSDSIWGQSSYNEQFF. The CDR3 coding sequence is TGTGCCAGCAGTGACTCGATCTGGGGACAAAGCTCCTACAATGAGCAGTTCTTC.

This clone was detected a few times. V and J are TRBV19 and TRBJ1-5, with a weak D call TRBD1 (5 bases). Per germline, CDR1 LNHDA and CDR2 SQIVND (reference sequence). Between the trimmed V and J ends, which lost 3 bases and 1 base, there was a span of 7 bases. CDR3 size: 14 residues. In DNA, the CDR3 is TGTGCCAGTAGTATCCGGGGGAGCAATCAGCCCCAGCATTTT. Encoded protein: CASSIRGSNQPQHF.

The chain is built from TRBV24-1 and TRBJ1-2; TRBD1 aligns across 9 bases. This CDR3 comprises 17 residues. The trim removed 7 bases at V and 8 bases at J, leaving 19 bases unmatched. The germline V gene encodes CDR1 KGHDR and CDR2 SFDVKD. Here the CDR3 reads CATSDGVVDRGSQGYTF. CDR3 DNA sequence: TGTGCCACCAGCGATGGGGTGGTGGACAGGGGCTCTCAGGGCTACACCTTC.

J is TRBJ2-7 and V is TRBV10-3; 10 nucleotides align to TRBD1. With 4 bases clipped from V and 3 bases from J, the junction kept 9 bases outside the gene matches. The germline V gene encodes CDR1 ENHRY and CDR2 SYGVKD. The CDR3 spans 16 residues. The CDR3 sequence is CAISAALGQGNYEQYF. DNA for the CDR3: TGTGCCATCAGTGCCGCATTGGGACAGGGGAACTACGAGCAGTACTTC.

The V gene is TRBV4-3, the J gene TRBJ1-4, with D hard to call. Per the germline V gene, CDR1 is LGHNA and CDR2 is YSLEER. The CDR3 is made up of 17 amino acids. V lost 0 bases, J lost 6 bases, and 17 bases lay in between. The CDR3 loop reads CASSQEFARGGHEKLFF. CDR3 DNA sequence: TGCGCCAGCAGCCAAGAATTCGCCCGGGGTGGCCATGAAAAACTGTTTTTT.

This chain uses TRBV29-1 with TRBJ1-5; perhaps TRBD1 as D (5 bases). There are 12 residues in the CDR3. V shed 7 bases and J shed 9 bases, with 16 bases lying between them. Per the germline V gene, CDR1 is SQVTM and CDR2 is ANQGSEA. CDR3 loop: CSATIAGLPQHF. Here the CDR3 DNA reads TGCAGCGCTACGATAGCAGGGCTGCCCCAGCATTTT.

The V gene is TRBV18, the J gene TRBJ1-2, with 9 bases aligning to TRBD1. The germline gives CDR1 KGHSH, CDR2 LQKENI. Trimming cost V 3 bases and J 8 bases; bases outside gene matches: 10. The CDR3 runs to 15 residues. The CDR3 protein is CASSPTLDRGEGYTF. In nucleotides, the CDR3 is TGTGCCAGCTCACCGACCCTGGACAGGGGAGAGGGCTACACCTTC.

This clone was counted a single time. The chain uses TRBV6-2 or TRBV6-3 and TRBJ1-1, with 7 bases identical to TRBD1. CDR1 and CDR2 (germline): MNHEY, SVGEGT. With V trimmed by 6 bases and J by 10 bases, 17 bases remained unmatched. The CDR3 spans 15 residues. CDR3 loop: CASSYNPGGQFRAFF. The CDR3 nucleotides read TGTGCCAGCAGCTATAACCCAGGGGGACAGTTTCGAGCTTTCTTT.

The CDR3 DNA sequence: TGTGCCACCAGTGATCCACAGGGGGGAGGAGAGACCCAGTACTTC. It encodes CATSDPQGGGETQYF. The chain is built from TRBV24-1 and TRBJ2-5; 8 bases are shared with TRBD1. CDR3 size: 15 residues. Trimming at V came to 3 bases and at J to 4 bases, leaving 6 bases not matched to a gene. CDR1 and CDR2 from the germline V gene are KGHDR and SFDVKD.

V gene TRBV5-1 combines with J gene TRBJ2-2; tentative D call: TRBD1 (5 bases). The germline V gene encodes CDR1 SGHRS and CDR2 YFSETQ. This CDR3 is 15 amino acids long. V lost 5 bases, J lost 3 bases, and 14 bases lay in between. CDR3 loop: CASRPQGIYTGELFF. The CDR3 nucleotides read TGCGCCAGCAGACCCCAGGGAATTTACACCGGGGAGCTGTTTTTT.